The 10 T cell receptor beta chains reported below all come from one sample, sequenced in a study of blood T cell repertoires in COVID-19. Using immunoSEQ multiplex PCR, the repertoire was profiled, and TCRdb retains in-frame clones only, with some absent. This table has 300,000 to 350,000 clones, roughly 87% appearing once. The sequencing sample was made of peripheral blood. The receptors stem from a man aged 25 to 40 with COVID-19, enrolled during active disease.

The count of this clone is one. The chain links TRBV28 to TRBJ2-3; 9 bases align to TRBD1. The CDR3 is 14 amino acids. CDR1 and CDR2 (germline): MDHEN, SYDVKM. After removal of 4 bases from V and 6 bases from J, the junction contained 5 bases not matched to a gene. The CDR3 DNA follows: TGTGCCAGCAGTTCGGGACAGGGAACGGATACGCAGTATTTT. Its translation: CASSSGQGTDTQYF.

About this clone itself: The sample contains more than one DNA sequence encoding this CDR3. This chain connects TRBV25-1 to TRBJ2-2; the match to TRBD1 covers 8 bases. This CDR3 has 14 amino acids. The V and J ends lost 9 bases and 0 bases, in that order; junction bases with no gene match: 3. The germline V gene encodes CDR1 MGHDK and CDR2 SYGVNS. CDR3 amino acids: CASSQGANTGELFF. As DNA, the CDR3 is TGTGCCAGTTCACAGGGGGCGAACACCGGGGAGCTGTTTTTT.

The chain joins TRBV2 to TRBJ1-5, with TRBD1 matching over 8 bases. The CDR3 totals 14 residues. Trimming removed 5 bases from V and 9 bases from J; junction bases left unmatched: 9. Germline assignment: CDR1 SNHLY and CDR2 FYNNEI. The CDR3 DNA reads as TGTGCCAGCAGTCAGGGGGCCTGGGGAAGGCCCCAGCATTTT. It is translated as CASSQGAWGRPQHF.

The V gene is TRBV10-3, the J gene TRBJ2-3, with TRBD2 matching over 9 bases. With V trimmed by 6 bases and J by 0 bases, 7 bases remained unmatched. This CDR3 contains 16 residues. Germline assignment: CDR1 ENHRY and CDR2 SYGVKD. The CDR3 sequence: CAISRLAAKSTDTQYF. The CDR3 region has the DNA TGTGCCATCAGCAGACTAGCGGCTAAGAGCACAGATACGCAGTATTTT.

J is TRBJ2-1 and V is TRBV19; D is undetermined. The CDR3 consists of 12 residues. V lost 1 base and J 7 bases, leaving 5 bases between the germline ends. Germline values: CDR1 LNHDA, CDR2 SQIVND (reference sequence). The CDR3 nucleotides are TGTGCCAGTAGTATAGCCCGGAATGAGCAGTTCTTC. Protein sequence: CASSIARNEQFF.

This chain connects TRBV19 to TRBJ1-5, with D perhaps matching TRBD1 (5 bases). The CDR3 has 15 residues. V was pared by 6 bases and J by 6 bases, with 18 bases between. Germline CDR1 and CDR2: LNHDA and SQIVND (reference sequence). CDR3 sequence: CASSYPREGGQPQHF. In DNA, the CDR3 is TGTGCCAGTAGCTATCCCAGGGAGGGCGGTCAGCCCCAGCATTTT.

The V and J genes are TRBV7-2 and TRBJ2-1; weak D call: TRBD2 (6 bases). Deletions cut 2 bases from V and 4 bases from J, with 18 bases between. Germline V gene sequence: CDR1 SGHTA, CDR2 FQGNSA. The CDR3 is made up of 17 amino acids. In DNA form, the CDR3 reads TGTGCCAGCAGCTTATTTCGCTTACTAGCCGATTACAATGAGCAGTTCTTC. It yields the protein CASSLFRLLADYNEQFF.

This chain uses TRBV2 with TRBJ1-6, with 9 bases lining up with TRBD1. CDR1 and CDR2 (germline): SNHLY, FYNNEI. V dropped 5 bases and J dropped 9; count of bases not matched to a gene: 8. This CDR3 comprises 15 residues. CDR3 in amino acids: CASSSGTGFISPLHF. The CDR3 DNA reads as TGTGCCAGCAGTTCCGGGACAGGGTTTATTTCACCCCTCCACTTT.

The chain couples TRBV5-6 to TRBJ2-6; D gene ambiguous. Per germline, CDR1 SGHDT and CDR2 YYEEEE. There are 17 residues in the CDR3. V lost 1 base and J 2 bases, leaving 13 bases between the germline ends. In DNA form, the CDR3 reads TGTGCCAGCAGCTTGAGTTATCGAGTTACTGGGGCCAACGTCCTGACTTTC. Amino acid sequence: CASSLSYRVTGANVLTF.

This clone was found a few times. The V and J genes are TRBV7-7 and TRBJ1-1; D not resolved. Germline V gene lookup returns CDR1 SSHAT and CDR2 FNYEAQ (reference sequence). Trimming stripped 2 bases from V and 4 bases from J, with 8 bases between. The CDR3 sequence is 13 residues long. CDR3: CASSLSPSTEAFF. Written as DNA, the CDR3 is TGTGCCAGCAGCTTATCCCCATCCACTGAAGCTTTCTTT. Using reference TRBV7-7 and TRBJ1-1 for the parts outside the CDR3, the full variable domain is GAGVSQSPRYKVTKRGQDVTLRCDPISSHATLYWYQQALGQGPEFLTYFNYEAQPDKSGLPSDRFSAERPEGSISTLTIQRTEQRDSAMYRCASSLSPSTEAFFGQGTRLTVV.